This T cell receptor (beta chain) was sequenced during a study of cytomegalovirus exposure and HLA in healthy donors (dated by TCRdb to 2017 to 2019). Turning to the overall study: The 550 to 750 repertoires of the first cohort and the 110 or so validation repertoires were produced on the same platform, according to a later analysis. To predict cytomegalovirus infection status, the study brought together high-throughput TCR immunosequencing, statistical association of individual TCRs with disease status, and machine learning. Along with the roughly 610-subject first cohort, a separate validation cohort of some 130 different subjects was used. The study was designed to test whether signatures of past pathogen exposure could be identified by cataloging public T cell receptors.

Library method: the immunoSEQ multiplex PCR assay. Under the source paper's analysis protocol: A statistical classification framework was developed to diagnose cytomegalovirus status using the catalog of TCR beta chain sequences. The clones in this table, taken by TCRdb from immuneACCESS, are in-frame only. Not every clone is retained; where verified, under half of the shortfall comes from an unresolved V gene, and the cause of the rest is unknown. For V, J and clone size, that table is used; D and trimming come from the DNA. The sample includes over 200,000 clones, with 90% observed a single time. The top ten hold approximately 3% of the sample. On the study overall, not on this receptor specifically: A total of fewer than 200 TCR beta chains were listed by the study as associated with cytomegalovirus. Across donors, most TCR sequences were observed very rarely, whereas some public TCRs were present in many individuals. It was suggested by the authors that the approach could potentially be generalized to other disease states and immunological phenotypes. A later analysis lacked HLA typing for the validation cohort, so it scored co-occurrence in that cohort across all 120 or so repertoires. The classifier was reported to diagnose cytomegalovirus status with high specificity and sensitivity in both the original cohort and the validation cohort. A later analysis found that TCRs clustered in the first cohort also tended to co-occur in the roughly 120 validation repertoires, with about 94% of cluster scores above 0. In vitro tests confirmed that a few of the cytomegalovirus-associated TCR beta chains recognize cytomegalovirus antigens.

Separate from the approximately 690-subject first cohort, the validation cohort of 95 to 150 subjects was the group to which the donors belonged. A remark on this clone: Its target antigen remains unknown. No base quality values were provided; no much bigger clone lies one nucleotide off.

The receptor was isolated from a woman in her 30s in good health and CMV-seronegative. The specimen sequenced was PBMCs.

The CDR3 in this case is CASSWTGTGRPDEQFF. Here is the DNA: TGTGCCAGCAGCTGGACCGGGACAGGGAGACCCGATGAGCAGTTCTTC. The receptor chain draws on TRBV5-6 and TRBJ2-1; 9 middle bases align to TRBD1. The CDR3 contains 16 residues, cysteine and phenylalanine counted. Only CDR3 DNA is held: 48 bases, read in frame from base 1. V trim: 3 bases; J trim: 8 bases; unmatched bases: 12. CDR1 and CDR2 (SGHDT, YYEEEE) derive from the germline V gene.